This T cell receptor beta chain came from a study of blood T cell repertoires in COVID-19 (dated by TCRdb to the early 2020s). Notes on the research overall: Samples from collaborators originated in the United States, Italy and Spain and spanned both the acute and convalescent phases of COVID-19. The prospective study material was composed of cDNA or gDNA derived from T cells, B-cell-depleted T cells, or PBMCs. Deeply sampled blood TCRbeta repertoires from subjects exposed to, actively infected with, or recovered from COVID-19 were included in the dataset. The repertoires were made available in a free public database intended to serve as a resource for research on the immune response to SARS-CoV-2. Samples were obtained from the ongoing ImmuneRACE study (first 160 participants) and from about 1,300 subjects provided by 6 global collaborators. The sample metadata nearly always contained a de-identified subject ID, COVID-19 status, age in years and sex. Where available, HLA class I and class II types were taken from metadata supplied by the sample provider and were not determined by assay-based typing.

Concerning this clone: The specificity of this receptor is unknown. Qualities for individual bases were not recorded, and no much larger clone is one base off.

A second Seattle source provided samples from volunteer blood donors who had recovered from COVID-19. The collaborating institutions used their own protocols to collect whole blood in K2EDTA tubes. For TCRbeta analysis, collaborators shipped samples as frozen whole blood, isolated PBMCs, or DNA extracted from either of those sample types. The immunoSEQ Assay, a bias-controlled multiplex PCR, was used to amplify TCRbeta CDR3 regions from genomic DNA. Per the source publication's procedure: Within the assay, amplification of reference gene primers was used to estimate how many nucleated cells each sample contained. To quantify the absolute abundance of each unique TCRbeta CDR3 rearrangement, sequence reads were collapsed and filtered. For each sample, productive Simpson clonality was calculated as the square root of Simpson's diversity index over productive rearrangements. As stored in TCRdb, this immuneACCESS dataset retains in-frame rearrangements with V and J assigned. A fraction of the clones does not appear; measured against another copy, unresolved V genes explain less than half of the discrepancy, and the remainder lacks a known reason. V and J calls plus clone size are reproduced from that table; the DNA served to infer D and trimming. The sample table holds 280,000 or so clones, of which 86% were seen once. 2% to 2.5% of the sample is held by the ten biggest clonotypes.

Paper-wide results and their limitations: The amount of clinical and demographic metadata varied by source and participant and was provided uncurated.

The V end gives up 5 bases and the J end 2 bases, leaving 3 bases in the junction not matched to a gene. The CDR3 measures 15 amino acids from cysteine to phenylalanine. Here the CDR3 DNA is all that survives: 45 bases in frame from base 1. CDR1 and CDR2, looked up from the germline V gene, are MDHEN and SYDVKM. Sequenced sample: peripheral blood. This receptor was obtained from a woman aged 25 to 39 who had recovered from COVID-19. Recombination linked TRBV28 to TRBJ2-7; the central 13 bases match TRBD2. The CDR3 region: CASSPTSGRAYEQYF. In nucleotide form, the sequence is TGTGCCAGCAGTCCCACTAGCGGGAGGGCCTACGAGCAGTACTTC.